Sequencing of this TCR beta chain was carried out in a study of neurological immune-mediated disorders. Notes on this clonotype: The antigen is not known.

General observations from the study: Expanded clones shared no CDR3 amino acid sequences across subjects, suggesting private repertoires in all groups.

Germline V gene sequence: CDR1 SQVTM, CDR2 ANQGSEA. This CDR3 region has 16 residues. V lost 3 bases and J lost 5, with 22 bases in between. In TCRdb, the 5' RACE reads were re-called with MiXCR into one record per CDR3 protein. Of 30,000 to 50,000 distinct CDR3 sequences listed, 6% to 7.5% are singletons. The genes are TRBV29-1 and TRBJ2-5; possibly TRBD1 or TRBD2 for D (5 bases each). What was sequenced was CD4+ T cells from blood. This receptor was obtained from a man aged 45-65 years in good health. The CDR3 nucleotides are TGCAGCGTTGAGGGAACGGTTGGGGGAGAGGGGGAGACCCAGTACTTC. Translated: CSVEGTVGGEGETQYF.